The next 11 T cell receptor beta chains were all read from a single sample in a study of CDR3 diversity in severe acne. TCRdb re-called the PCR reads with MiXCR, one entry per CDR3 protein. The sample has roughly 79,000 distinct CDR3 sequences; approximately 49% are singletons. Sequencing was done on a sample of blood. The receptors here all came from a male donor with severe acne vulgaris.

The J gene is TRBJ2-2, the V gene TRBV7-9; no clear D. V was pared by 5 bases and J by 8 bases, with 21 bases between. The CDR3 spans 16 residues. Germline V gene sequence: CDR1 SEHNR, CDR2 FQNEAQ (reference sequence). For the CDR3, the DNA is TGTGCCAGCAGCACCCATTTAGGTGGCGAGGCGGGGGAGCTGTTTTTT. Translating it yields CASSTHLGGEAGELFF.

V gene TRBV29-1 combines with J gene TRBJ2-5, with a weak D call TRBD2 (5 bases). The CDR3 has 14 residues. Trimming removed 1 base from V and 5 bases from J, with 14 bases in between. Germline CDR1 reads SQVTM; CDR2 reads ANQGSEA. CDR3 sequence (DNA): TGCAGCGTTGAAGCCTCAGCACGAGGGGAGACCCAGTACTTC. Its translation is CSVEASARGETQYF. Supplemented by reference TRBV29-1 and TRBJ2-5, the full variable domain reads SAVISQKPSRDICQRGTSLTIQCQVDSQVTMMFWYRQQPGQSLTLIATANQGSEATYESGFVIDKFPISRPNLTFSTLTVSNMSPEDSSIYLCSVEASARGETQYFGPGTRLLVL.

This clonotype was seen a handful of times. The gene calls are TRBV11-2 and TRBJ2-1, with TRBD2 matching 15 bases. The V and J ends lost 1 base and 7 bases, in that order; junction bases with no gene match: 8. CDR1 SGHAT and CDR2 FQNNGV come from the germline V gene. There are 18 residues in the CDR3. The CDR3 is CASSLAARTSGRANEQFF. The CDR3 DNA reads TGTGCCAGCAGCTTAGCGGCGAGGACTAGCGGGAGGGCTAATGAGCAGTTCTTC.

There are a few counts of this clonotype. The chain combines TRBV11-2 with TRBJ2-2; TRBD1 is a possible D gene (5 bases). V was clipped by 1 base and J by 3 bases, with 9 bases between them. The length of the CDR3 is 15 residues. Germline CDR1 is SGHAT and CDR2 is FQNNGV. The DNA of the CDR3 is TGTGCCAGCAGCTTAGTGTTAGGGGACACCGGGGAGCTGTTTTTT. Its translation: CASSLVLGDTGELFF.

This CDR3 is CASSSPWEQYF. CDR3 nucleotides: TGTGCCAGCAGCTCACCTTGGGAGCAGTACTTC. This chain joins TRBV7-9 and TRBJ2-7; D ambiguous. The CDR3 runs 11 residues. V was shortened by 4 bases and J by 7 bases, with 8 bases between the two germline ends. From germline, CDR1 is SEHNR and CDR2 FQNEAQ (reference sequence).

The chain joins TRBV27 to TRBJ2-2; possible D gene TRBD2, 6 bases. Germline CDR1 is MNHEY and CDR2 is SMNVEV (reference sequence). V was pared by 5 bases and J by 5 bases, with 15 bases between. CDR3 length: 15 amino acids. Here the CDR3 DNA reads TGTGCCAGCAGTCGAGGGACTTCCCGTACCGGGGAGCTGTTTTTT. It specifies CASSRGTSRTGELFF.

This clonotype occurred many times. V gene TRBV12-3 or TRBV12-4 combines with J gene TRBJ2-1; 9 bases are a match to TRBD1. There are 16 residues in the CDR3. The trim removed 5 bases at V and 3 bases at J, leaving 8 bases unmatched. As DNA, the CDR3 is TGTGCCAGCAGTCCCCGAGAGGGACAGGGCTACAATGAGCAGTTCTTC. This codes for CASSPREGQGYNEQFF.

The V call is TRBV9, the J call TRBJ1-2, with D maybe TRBD1 (5 bases). Trimming left V 6 bases short and J 5 bases short, with 17 bases between. The CDR3 runs to 14 residues. Germline CDR1 reads SGDLS; CDR2 reads YYNGEE. CDR3 DNA sequence: TGTGCCAGCACCAACATGGGGCGCCAATATGGCTACACCTTC. Translated, it gives CASTNMGRQYGYTF. Full variable domain (outside the CDR3, taken from reference TRBV9 and TRBJ1-2): DSGVTQTPKHLITATGQRVTLRCSPRSGDLSVYWYQQSLDQGLQFLIQYYNGEERAKGNILERFSAQQFPDLHSELNLSSLELGDSALYFCASTNMGRQYGYTFGSGTRLTVV.

Only one count was recorded for this clonotype. V gene TRBV10-3 combines with J gene TRBJ2-1; D not resolved. The CDR3 consists of 13 residues. V was pared by 6 bases and J by 3 bases, with 9 bases between. Germline-derived CDR1 and CDR2 are ENHRY and SYGVKD. CDR3 sequence: CAIRDVDYNEQFF. CDR3 sequence (DNA): TGTGCCATCAGGGACGTAGACTACAATGAGCAGTTCTTC.

This clonotype was recorded only once. The rearrangement uses TRBV6-5 and TRBJ1-2; D is uncertain. CDR3 length: 19 residues. Germline CDR1 MNHEY, CDR2 SVGAGI. V lost 2 bases to trimming and J lost 4 bases, with 26 bases between them. In nucleotides, the CDR3 is TGTGCCAGCAGTTACGAGGCTCCTAAAGTGACGGGAGCTTTCTATGGCTACACCTTC. Its translation is CASSYEAPKVTGAFYGYTF.

The chain combines TRBV29-1 with TRBJ1-4; D gene uncertain. Germline V CDR1 and CDR2: SQVTM, ANQGSEA. Trimming left V 4 bases short and J 3 bases short, with 9 bases between. The CDR3 covers 13 residues. CDR3 sequence (DNA): TGCAGCGTTGTGGAGGGAGCTAATGAAAAACTGTTTTTT. This sequence encodes CSVVEGANEKLFF.